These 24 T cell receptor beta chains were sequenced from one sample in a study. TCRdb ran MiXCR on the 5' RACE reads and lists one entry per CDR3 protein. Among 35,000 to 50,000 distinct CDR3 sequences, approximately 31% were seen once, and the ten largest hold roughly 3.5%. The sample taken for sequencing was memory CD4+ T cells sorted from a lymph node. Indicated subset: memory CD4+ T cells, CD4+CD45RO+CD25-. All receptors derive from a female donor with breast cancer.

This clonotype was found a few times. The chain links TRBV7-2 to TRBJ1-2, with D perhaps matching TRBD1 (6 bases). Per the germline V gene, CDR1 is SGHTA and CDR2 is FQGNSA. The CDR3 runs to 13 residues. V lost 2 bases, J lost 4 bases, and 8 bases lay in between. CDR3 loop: CASSLRDTYGYTF. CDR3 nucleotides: TGTGCCAGCAGCTTACGGGACACCTATGGCTACACCTTC. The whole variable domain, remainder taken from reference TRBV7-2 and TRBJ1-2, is GAGVSQSPSNKVTEKGKDVELRCDPISGHTALYWYRQSLGQGLEFLIYFQGNSAPDKSGLPSDRFSAERTGGSVSTLTIQRTQQEDSAVYLCASSLRDTYGYTFGSGTRLTVV.

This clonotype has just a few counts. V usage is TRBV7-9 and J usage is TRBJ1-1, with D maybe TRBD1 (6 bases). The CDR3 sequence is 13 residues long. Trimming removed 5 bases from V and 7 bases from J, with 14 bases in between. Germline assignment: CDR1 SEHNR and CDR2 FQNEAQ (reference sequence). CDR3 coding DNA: TGTGCCAGCAGCAAAAGCGGGGGGCGTGAAGCTTTCTTT. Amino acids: CASSKSGGREAFF.

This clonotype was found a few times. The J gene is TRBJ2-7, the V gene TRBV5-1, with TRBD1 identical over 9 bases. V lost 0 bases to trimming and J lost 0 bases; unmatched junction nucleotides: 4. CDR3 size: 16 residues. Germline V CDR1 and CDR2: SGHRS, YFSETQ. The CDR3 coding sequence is TGCGCCAGCAGCTTGGCCGGGACAGGGAGCTCCTACGAGCAGTACTTC. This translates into CASSLAGTGSSYEQYF.

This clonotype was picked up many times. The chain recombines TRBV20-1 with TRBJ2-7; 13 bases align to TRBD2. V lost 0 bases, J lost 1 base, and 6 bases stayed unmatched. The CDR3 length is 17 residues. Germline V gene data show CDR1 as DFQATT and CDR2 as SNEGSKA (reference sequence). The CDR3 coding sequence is TGCAGTGCTAGAGACCTACGACTAGCGGGAGGTTCCTACGAGCAGTACTTC. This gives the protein CSARDLRLAGGSYEQYF.

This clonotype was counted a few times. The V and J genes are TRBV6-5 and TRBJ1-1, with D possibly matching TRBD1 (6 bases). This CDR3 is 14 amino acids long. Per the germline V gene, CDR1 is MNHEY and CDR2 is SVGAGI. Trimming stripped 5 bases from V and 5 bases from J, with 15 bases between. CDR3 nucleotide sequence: TGTGCCAGCAGTGTACAGGGATCTAAGACTGAAGCTTTCTTT. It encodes CASSVQGSKTEAFF.

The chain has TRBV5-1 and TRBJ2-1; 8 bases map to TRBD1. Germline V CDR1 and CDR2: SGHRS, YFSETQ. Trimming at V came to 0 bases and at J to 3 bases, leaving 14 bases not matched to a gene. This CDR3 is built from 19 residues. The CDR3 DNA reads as TGCGCCAGCAGCTTGGCCTTTGGGCAGACAGGGGTTGGCTACAATGAGCAGTTCTTC. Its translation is CASSLAFGQTGVGYNEQFF.

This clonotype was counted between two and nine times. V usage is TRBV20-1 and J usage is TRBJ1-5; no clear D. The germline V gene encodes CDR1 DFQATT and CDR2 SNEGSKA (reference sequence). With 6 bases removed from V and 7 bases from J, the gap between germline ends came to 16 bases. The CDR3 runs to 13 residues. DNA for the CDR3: TGCAGTGCCCCCGGAGGATATACGCAGCCCCAGCATTTT. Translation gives CSAPGGYTQPQHF.

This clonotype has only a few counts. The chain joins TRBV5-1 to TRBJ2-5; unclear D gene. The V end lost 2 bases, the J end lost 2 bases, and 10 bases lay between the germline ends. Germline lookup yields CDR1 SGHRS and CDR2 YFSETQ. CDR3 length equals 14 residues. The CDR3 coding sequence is TGCGCCAGCAGCTTTCCCGGAATTCAAGAGACCCAGTACTTC. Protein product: CASSFPGIQETQYF.

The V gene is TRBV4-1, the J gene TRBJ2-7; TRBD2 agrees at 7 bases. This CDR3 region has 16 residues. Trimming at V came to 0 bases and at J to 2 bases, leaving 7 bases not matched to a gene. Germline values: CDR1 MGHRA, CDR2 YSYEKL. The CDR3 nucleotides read TGCGCCAGCAGCCAAGATCGTAGCGGGTTTACCTACGAGCAGTACTTC. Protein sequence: CASSQDRSGFTYEQYF.

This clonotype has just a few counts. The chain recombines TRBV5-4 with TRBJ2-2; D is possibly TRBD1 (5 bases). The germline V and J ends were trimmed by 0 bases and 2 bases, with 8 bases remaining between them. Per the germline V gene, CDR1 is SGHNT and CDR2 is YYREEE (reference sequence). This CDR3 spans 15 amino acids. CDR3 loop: CASSLDQGNTGELFF. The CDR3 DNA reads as TGTGCCAGCAGCTTGGATCAGGGAAACACCGGGGAGCTGTTTTTT.

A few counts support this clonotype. The CDR3 nucleotides read TGCGCCAGCAGCCAGTCCGGGACAGACCCTTACAATGAGCAGTTCTTC. Translating it yields CASSQSGTDPYNEQFF. This chain links TRBV4-1 with TRBJ2-1; 7 bases align to TRBD1. Looked up from germline, CDR1 is MGHRA and CDR2 is YSYEKL. After removal of 3 bases from V and 4 bases from J, the junction contained 9 bases not matched to a gene. This CDR3 region has 16 residues.

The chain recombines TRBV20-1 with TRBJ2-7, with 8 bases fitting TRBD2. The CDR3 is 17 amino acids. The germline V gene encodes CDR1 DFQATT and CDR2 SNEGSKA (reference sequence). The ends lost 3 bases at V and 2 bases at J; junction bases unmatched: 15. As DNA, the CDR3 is TGCAGTGCTAGTAGTTCAGGCGGGAGGCTCACGACCTACGAGCAGTACTTC. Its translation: CSASSSGGRLTTYEQYF.

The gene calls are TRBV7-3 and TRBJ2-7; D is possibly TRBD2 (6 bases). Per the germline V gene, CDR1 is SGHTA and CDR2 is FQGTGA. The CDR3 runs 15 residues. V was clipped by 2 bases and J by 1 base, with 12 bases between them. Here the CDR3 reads CASSLYPGTSYEQYF. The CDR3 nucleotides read TGTGCCAGCAGCTTATACCCAGGGACTTCCTACGAGCAGTACTTC.

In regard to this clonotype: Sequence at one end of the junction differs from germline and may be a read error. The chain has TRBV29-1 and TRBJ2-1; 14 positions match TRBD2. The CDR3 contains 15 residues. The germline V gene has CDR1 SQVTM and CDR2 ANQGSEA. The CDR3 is CSVPGTSGGYNGQFF. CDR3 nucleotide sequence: TGCAGCGTCCCCGGGACTAGCGGGGGATACAATGGGCAGTTCTTC.

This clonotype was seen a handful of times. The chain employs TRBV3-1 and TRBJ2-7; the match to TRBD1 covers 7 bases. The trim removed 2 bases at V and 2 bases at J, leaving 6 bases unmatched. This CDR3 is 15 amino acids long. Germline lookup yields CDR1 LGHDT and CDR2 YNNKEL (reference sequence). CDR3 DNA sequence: TGTGCCAGCAGCCAAATCCGGGACAGAGCCTACGAGCAGTACTTC. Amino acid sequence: CASSQIRDRAYEQYF.

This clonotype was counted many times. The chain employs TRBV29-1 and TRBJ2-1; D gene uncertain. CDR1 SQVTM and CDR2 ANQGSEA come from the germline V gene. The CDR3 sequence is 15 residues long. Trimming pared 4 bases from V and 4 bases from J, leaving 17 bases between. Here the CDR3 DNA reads TGCAGCGTTGTCCTACTTAGGGCGGAGTACAATGAGCAGTTCTTC. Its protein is CSVVLLRAEYNEQFF.

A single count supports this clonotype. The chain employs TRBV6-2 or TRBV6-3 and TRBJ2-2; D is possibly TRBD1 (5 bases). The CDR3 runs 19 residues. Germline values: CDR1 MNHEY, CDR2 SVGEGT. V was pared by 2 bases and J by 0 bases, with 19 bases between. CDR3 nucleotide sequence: TGTGCCAGCAGTTACGGATTGGGGCAGCCAAGGTCGAACACCGGGGAGCTGTTTTTT. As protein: CASSYGLGQPRSNTGELFF.

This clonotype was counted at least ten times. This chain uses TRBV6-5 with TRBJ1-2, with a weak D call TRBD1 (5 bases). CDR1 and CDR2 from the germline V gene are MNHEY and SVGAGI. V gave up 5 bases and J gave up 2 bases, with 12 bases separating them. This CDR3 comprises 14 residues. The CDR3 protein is CASSGGRWNYGYTF. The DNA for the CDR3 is TGTGCCAGCAGTGGGGGACGGTGGAACTATGGCTACACCTTC.

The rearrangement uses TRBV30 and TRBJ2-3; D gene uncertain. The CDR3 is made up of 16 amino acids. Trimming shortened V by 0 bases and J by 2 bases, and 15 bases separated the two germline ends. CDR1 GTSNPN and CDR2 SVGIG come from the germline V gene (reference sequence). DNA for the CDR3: TGTGCCTGGAGTGTAAGGCTACTCACTTACACAGATACGCAGTATTTT. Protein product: CAWSVRLLTYTDTQYF.

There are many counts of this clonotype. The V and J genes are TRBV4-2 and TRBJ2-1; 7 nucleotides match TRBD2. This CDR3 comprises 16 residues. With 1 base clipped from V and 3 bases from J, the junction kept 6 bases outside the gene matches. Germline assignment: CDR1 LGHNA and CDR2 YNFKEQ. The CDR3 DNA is TGTGCCAGCAGCCAAGGAGGTGGCGGGGGCTACAATGAGCAGTTCTTC. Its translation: CASSQGGGGGYNEQFF.

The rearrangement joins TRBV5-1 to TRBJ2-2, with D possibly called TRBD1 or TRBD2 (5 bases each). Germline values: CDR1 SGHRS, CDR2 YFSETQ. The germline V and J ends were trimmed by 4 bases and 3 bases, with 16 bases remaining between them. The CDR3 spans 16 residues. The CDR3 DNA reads TGCGCCAGCAGCCATCGCAGGGACGGGGACACCGGGGAGCTGTTTTTT. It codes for CASSHRRDGDTGELFF.

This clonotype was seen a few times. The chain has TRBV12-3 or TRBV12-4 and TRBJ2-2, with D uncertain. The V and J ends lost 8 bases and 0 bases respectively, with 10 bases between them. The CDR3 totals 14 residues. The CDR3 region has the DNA TGTGCCAGCCAGGTTACAGCGAACACCGGGGAGCTGTTTTTT. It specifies CASQVTANTGELFF.

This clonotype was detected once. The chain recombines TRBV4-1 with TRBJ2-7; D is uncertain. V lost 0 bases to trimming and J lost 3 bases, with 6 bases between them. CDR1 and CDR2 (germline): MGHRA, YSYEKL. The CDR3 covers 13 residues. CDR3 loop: CASSQEGNYEQYF. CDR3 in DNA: TGCGCCAGCAGCCAAGAGGGGAACTACGAGCAGTACTTC.

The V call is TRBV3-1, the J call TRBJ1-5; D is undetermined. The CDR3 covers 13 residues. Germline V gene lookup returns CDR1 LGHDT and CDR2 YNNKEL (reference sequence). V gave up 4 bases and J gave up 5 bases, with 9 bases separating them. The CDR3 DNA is TGTGCCAGCAGCCCATCTTACGATCAGCCCCAGCATTTT. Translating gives CASSPSYDQPQHF.